Each of the 28 T cell receptor beta chains below was sequenced from the same sample in a study of CD8+ T cells in alopecia areata. Sequencing templates came from extracted RNA that was reverse transcribed into cDNA. Profiling relied on immunoSEQ multiplex PCR, and the TCRdb table lists in-frame clones only, not all of them. The repertoire includes 200,000 to 250,000 clones, under 70% of them detected once, and under 1.5% sits in the top ten. Sequences were derived from CD4+ T cells sorted from blood, sampled at week 0. Receptors originate from a human donor with alopecia areata.

The V and J genes are TRBV19 and TRBJ2-7, with D unresolved. V lost 1 base and J lost 0, with 7 bases in between. Germline V lookup: CDR1 LNHDA, CDR2 SQIVND (reference sequence). CDR3 size: 14 residues. CDR3 sequence: CASSIGASSYEQYF. DNA of the CDR3: TGTGCCAGTAGTATAGGGGCCAGCTCCTACGAGCAGTACTTC.

This clone was detected a few times. The rearrangement links TRBV29-1 to TRBJ2-7, with 9 bases lining up with TRBD2. The CDR3 sequence is 13 residues long. With 7 bases clipped from V and 3 bases from J, the junction kept 7 bases outside the gene matches. Germline V gene sequence: CDR1 SQVTM, CDR2 ANQGSEA. CDR3 DNA: TGCAGCGCAAGCGGGGGGACTGTCTACGAGCAGTACTTC. This encodes CSASGGTVYEQYF.

This clone was detected only once. The chain recombines TRBV7-2 with TRBJ2-1; D might be TRBD1 (6 bases). With 0 bases removed from V and 6 bases from J, the gap between germline ends came to 9 bases. In germline, CDR1 is SGHTA, CDR2 FQGNSA. The CDR3 runs to 14 residues. CDR3 DNA: TGTGCCAGCAGCTTAGCTCGCAGGGGCAATGAGCAGTTCTTC. Translated, it gives CASSLARRGNEQFF.

The CDR3 is CAWLWAPGSPLHF. The CDR3 DNA reads TGTGCCTGGCTCTGGGCTCCTGGGTCACCCCTCCACTTT. This rearrangement joins TRBV30 to TRBJ1-6; D is uncertain. V dropped 5 bases and J dropped 10 bases, with 15 bases sitting between them. The CDR3 contains 13 residues. Germline V gene sequence: CDR1 GTSNPN, CDR2 SVGIG (reference sequence).

This chain joins TRBV15 and TRBJ1-2; D ambiguous. Germline V CDR1 and CDR2: LNHNV, YYDKDF (reference sequence). Trimming took 7 bases from V and 2 from J, leaving 14 bases between them. The CDR3 has 14 residues. The CDR3 loop reads CATTPSKANYGYTF. The DNA of the CDR3 is TGTGCCACCACCCCGTCCAAGGCCAACTATGGCTACACCTTC.

This rearrangement joins TRBV2 to TRBJ1-5; D may be TRBD1 (5 bases). Germline lookup yields CDR1 SNHLY and CDR2 FYNNEI. Trimming stripped 1 base from V and 5 bases from J, with 9 bases between. CDR3 length: 14 amino acids. The CDR3: CASSEVTGDQPQHF. The CDR3 bases are TGTGCCAGCAGTGAAGTCACAGGTGATCAGCCCCAGCATTTT. Using reference TRBV2 and TRBJ1-5 for the parts outside the CDR3, the full variable domain is EPEVTQTPSHQVTQMGQEVILRCVPISNHLYFYWYRQILGQKVEFLVSFYNNEISEKSEIFDDQFSVERPDGSNFTLKIRSTKLEDSAMYFCASSEVTGDQPQHFGDGTRLSIL.

About this clone itself: The same CDR3 arises from other DNA sequences in this sample as well. The chain has TRBV7-2 and TRBJ2-7, with D uncertain. Between the trimmed V and J ends, which lost 1 base and 3 bases, there was a span of 4 bases. CDR1 and CDR2 from the germline V gene are SGHTA and FQGNSA. CDR3 size: 12 residues. The CDR3 DNA reads TGTGCCAGCAGCTTAGTAGGCTACGAGCAGTACTTC. It is translated as CASSLVGYEQYF.

This clone was detected once. J is TRBJ1-6 and V is TRBV27; 8 positions agree with TRBD1. J gave up 4 bases and V 5 bases, and 4 bases lay outside the gene matches. Per the germline V gene, CDR1 is MNHEY and CDR2 is SMNVEV (reference sequence). This CDR3 region has 15 residues. Here the CDR3 DNA reads TGTGCCAGCAGTCCCTGGACAGGGTATAATTCACCCCTCCACTTT. Protein sequence: CASSPWTGYNSPLHF.

The chain links TRBV30 to TRBJ1-6; no firm D call. CDR3 length: 12 residues. In germline, CDR1 is GTSNPN, CDR2 SVGIG (reference sequence). The germline V and J ends were trimmed by 0 bases and 9 bases, with 6 bases remaining between them. This CDR3 reads CAWSVDRSPLHF. The CDR3 DNA reads TGTGCCTGGAGTGTCGATCGTTCACCCCTCCACTTT.

The gene calls are TRBV4-2 and TRBJ2-3; tentative D call: TRBD1 (6 bases). The length of the CDR3 is 13 residues. The germline V gene encodes CDR1 LGHNA and CDR2 YNFKEQ. Trimming took off 1 base at V and 9 bases at J, with 11 bases between the two ends. The CDR3 reads CASSQGQGMTQYF. CDR3 DNA sequence: TGTGCCAGCAGCCAAGGTCAGGGGATGACGCAGTATTTT.

The chain combines TRBV29-1 with TRBJ2-2, with D tentatively TRBD1 or TRBD2 (5 bases each). Looked up from germline, CDR1 is SQVTM and CDR2 is ANQGSEA. The CDR3 consists of 13 residues. V was pared by 5 bases and J by 3 bases, with 10 bases between. In DNA, the CDR3 is TGCAGCGTTAGGTTGGGGGACACCGGGGAGCTGTTTTTT. This gives the protein CSVRLGDTGELFF.

This chain uses TRBV5-1 with TRBJ2-1; 13 bases match TRBD2. CDR3 length: 15 amino acids. In germline, CDR1 is SGHRS, CDR2 YFSETQ. Trimming took 4 bases from V and 7 from J; bases not matched to a gene: 5. The CDR3, as DNA: TGCGCCAGCAGCCCGGGACTAGCGGGGATTAATGAGCAGTTCTTC. It yields the protein CASSPGLAGINEQFF. Full variable domain (missing parts from reference TRBV5-1 and TRBJ2-1): KAGVTQTPRYLIKTRGQQVTLSCSPISGHRSVSWYQQTPGQGLQFLFEYFSETQRNKGNFPGRFSGRQFSNSRSEMNVSTLELGDSALYLCASSPGLAGINEQFFGPGTRLTVL.

The chain uses TRBV29-1 and TRBJ1-2, with D perhaps TRBD1 (6 bases). Germline CDR1 is SQVTM and CDR2 is ANQGSEA. The germline V and J ends were trimmed by 7 bases and 0 bases, with 15 bases remaining between them. This CDR3 spans 14 amino acids. CDR3 sequence: CSARDTGSNYGYTF. The CDR3 DNA reads TGCAGCGCCCGGGACACCGGCTCTAACTATGGCTACACCTTC.

V gene TRBV30 combines with J gene TRBJ2-7; 9 nucleotides agree with TRBD1. The germline CDR1 and CDR2 sequences are GTSNPN and SVGIG (reference sequence). The V and J ends lost 8 bases and 0 bases, in that order; junction bases with no gene match: 5. CDR3 size: 13 residues. The CDR3 sequence is CAREDRGSYEQYF. The CDR3 region has the DNA TGTGCCCGGGAGGACAGGGGCTCCTACGAGCAGTACTTC.

The chain links TRBV7-3 to TRBJ2-2; TRBD1 is a possible D gene (5 bases). In germline, CDR1 is SGHTA, CDR2 FQGTGA. The V end was cut by 2 bases, the J end by 1 base, with 11 bases between. The CDR3 totals 16 residues. The CDR3 protein is CASSLHPGLNTGELFF. Written as DNA, the CDR3 is TGTGCCAGCAGCTTACATCCAGGGTTGAACACCGGGGAGCTGTTTTTT.

The chain carries TRBV18 and TRBJ2-7, with 10 bases that match TRBD1. CDR1 is KGHSH and CDR2 is LQKENI in the germline V gene. V trimming: 6 bases; J trimming: 2 bases; junction bases outside the gene matches: 4. The CDR3 is 14 amino acids. CDR3 residues: CASSRQGATYEQYF. CDR3 coding DNA: TGTGCCAGCTCGAGACAGGGGGCTACCTACGAGCAGTACTTC.

J is TRBJ2-1 and V is TRBV30, with 8 bases lining up with TRBD1. This CDR3 has 13 residues. Germline V gene lookup returns CDR1 GTSNPN and CDR2 SVGIG (reference sequence). After removal of 5 bases from V and 4 bases from J, the junction contained 4 bases not matched to a gene. CDR3: CAWEGQAYNEQFF. Here the CDR3 DNA reads TGTGCCTGGGAGGGACAGGCGTACAATGAGCAGTTCTTC.

This sequence joins TRBV29-1 and TRBJ2-7, with TRBD1 identical over 9 bases. This CDR3 contains 13 residues. J lost 2 bases, V lost 7 bases, and 6 bases had no gene match. CDR1 is SQVTM, CDR2 ANQGSEA, per germline. This CDR3 is CSAGDRATYEQYF. CDR3 nucleotide sequence: TGCAGCGCTGGGGACAGGGCAACCTACGAGCAGTACTTC.

This rearrangement joins TRBV18 to TRBJ2-4; weak D call: TRBD2 (6 bases). The V end was cut by 0 bases, the J end by 4 bases, with 7 bases between. CDR3 length: 14 residues. CDR1 and CDR2 from the germline V gene are KGHSH and LQKENI. In DNA form, the CDR3 reads TGTGCCAGCTCACCACCGGGACTTAAAAACATTCAGTACTTC. Its translation: CASSPPGLKNIQYF.

V gene TRBV2 combines with J gene TRBJ1-4; 7 nucleotides agree with TRBD1. After removal of 6 bases from V and 0 bases from J, the junction contained 1 base not matched to a gene. Germline CDR1 SNHLY, CDR2 FYNNEI. CDR3 length: 14 amino acids. The CDR3 nucleotides read TGTGCCAGCAGGGGGACAGCAACTAATGAAAAACTGTTTTTT. The encoded protein is CASRGTATNEKLFF. Looking up the rest from reference TRBV2 and TRBJ1-4 gives the full variable domain: EPEVTQTPSHQVTQMGQEVILRCVPISNHLYFYWYRQILGQKVEFLVSFYNNEISEKSEIFDDQFSVERPDGSNFTLKIRSTKLEDSAMYFCASRGTATNEKLFFGSGTQLSVL.

Turning to this clone: The same CDR3 is also encoded by other DNA sequences in this sample. The DNA for the CDR3 is TGTGCCAGCTCACCTTTAAGCTCTGGGGCCAACGTCCTGACTTTC. Translation: CASSPLSSGANVLTF. The chain couples TRBV18 to TRBJ2-6, with unresolved D. The CDR3 consists of 15 residues. The V gene's germline CDR1 is KGHSH and CDR2 LQKENI. The ends were cut back, 3 bases at V and 0 bases at J, with 6 bases in the middle.

This chain links TRBV5-4 with TRBJ2-7; D is unclear. This CDR3 spans 14 amino acids. CDR1 and CDR2 (germline): SGHNT, YYREEE (reference sequence). With 1 base removed from V and 2 bases from J, the gap between germline ends came to 10 bases. CDR3 sequence: CASSLQGPTYEQYF. The CDR3 bases are TGTGCCAGCAGCTTGCAAGGGCCTACCTACGAGCAGTACTTC.

The rearrangement joins TRBV30 to TRBJ1-3, with 7 positions matching TRBD1. J was trimmed by 10 bases and V by 2 bases; bases with no gene match: 5. CDR1 and CDR2 from the germline V gene are GTSNPN and SVGIG (reference sequence). The CDR3 spans 12 residues. CDR3 in DNA: TGTGCCTGGAGTCCAGGGGGAGGAACCATATATTTT. Translating it yields CAWSPGGGTIYF.

The chain combines TRBV30 with TRBJ1-1; TRBD1 aligns across 7 bases. Germline CDR1 and CDR2: GTSNPN and SVGIG (reference sequence). The CDR3 loop spans 13 amino acids. Trimming took 3 bases from V and 4 from J; bases not matched to a gene: 5. CDR3: CAWSWTGGTEAFF. DNA for the CDR3: TGTGCCTGGAGCTGGACAGGTGGCACTGAAGCTTTCTTT. Based on the CDR3 plus reference TRBV30 and TRBJ1-1, the full variable domain is SQTIHQWPATLVQPVGSPLSLECTVEGTSNPNLYWYRQAAGRGLQLLFYSVGIGQISSEVPQNLSASRPQDRQFILSSKKLLLSDSGFYLCAWSWTGGTEAFFGQGTRLTVV.

A few counts support this clone. The chain couples TRBV10-3 to TRBJ2-1; a possible D gene is TRBD2 (6 bases). The CDR3 contains 15 residues. With 9 bases removed from V and 8 bases from J, the gap between germline ends came to 23 bases. Germline V gene lookup returns CDR1 ENHRY and CDR2 SYGVKD. Here the CDR3 DNA reads TGTGCCATTAGGGTTTTTGGTGGGGGAGGCGATGAGCAGTTCTTC. Protein: CAIRVFGGGGDEQFF.

CDR3 region: CAWRGQGGELFF. The CDR3, as DNA: TGTGCCTGGAGGGGACAGGGCGGGGAGCTGTTTTTT. This chain uses TRBV30 with TRBJ2-2; 9 positions match TRBD1. Unmatched junction bases numbered 0, after V lost 3 bases and J lost 7 bases. Germline V gene data show CDR1 as GTSNPN and CDR2 as SVGIG (reference sequence). The CDR3 consists of 12 residues.

In its sample, this clone was seen a few times. The chain recombines TRBV30 with TRBJ2-5; D uncertain. Germline CDR1 and CDR2: GTSNPN and SVGIG (reference sequence). There are 13 residues in the CDR3. V was pared by 0 bases and J by 5 bases, with 10 bases between. The CDR3 spells CAWSVESRETQYF. The CDR3 bases are TGTGCCTGGAGTGTAGAGAGTCGGGAGACCCAGTACTTC.

This clone was counted only a few times. Written as DNA, the CDR3 is TGTGCCAGCAGCTTACCGCGACAAGAGACCCAGTACTTC. Amino acid sequence: CASSLPRQETQYF. This chain joins TRBV7-2 and TRBJ2-5, with no clear D. CDR3 length: 13 residues. Between the trimmed V and J ends, which lost 2 bases and 2 bases, there was a span of 6 bases. Germline-derived CDR1 and CDR2 are SGHTA and FQGNSA.